This T cell receptor beta chain was captured by sequencing in a study of graft-versus-host responses after intestinal transplantation. Study as a whole: As for transplant type, recipients had multivisceral, liver-intestinal, or isolated intestinal grafts. After anti-thymocyte globulin induction, recipients took tacrolimus and steroids for 3 to 4 years. Points from the study as a whole: Some GvH clones were seen earlier in gut or blood, suggesting intestinal origin.

Note on this clone: Its antigen remains unidentified.

The CDR3 is 12 amino acids. Trimming cost V 5 bases and J 4 bases; bases outside gene matches: 1. Germline CDR1 is SGHVS and CDR2 is FNYEAQ. Here immunoSEQ multiplex PCR was the method, and the copy in TCRdb shows in-frame clones only, minus some. The sample lists about 70,000 clones, about 92% occurring once. The chain combines TRBV7-6 with TRBJ1-1, with 7 bases fitting TRBD1. The sequences come from unstimulated CD8+ T cells sorted from spleen or lymph node cells, collected before intestinal transplant. This TCR was recovered from a human donor who received an intestinal transplant. The CDR3 sequence: CASSQGGTEAFF. The CDR3 coding sequence is TGTGCCAGCAGCCAGGGGGGCACTGAAGCTTTCTTT.